The rows below give T cell receptor beta chains drawn from one sample of a study of cytomegalovirus exposure and HLA in healthy donors. TCRdb keeps only in-frame clones here, not all; method: immunoSEQ multiplex PCR. Altogether about 210,000 clones are present, almost 80% being singletons, with the ten largest covering approximately 1.8%. Sequencing was carried out using PBMCs. These receptors all stem from a male donor in good health and CMV-seronegative. Each CDR3 is given with its conserved first and last residue. A D gene is named only where the DNA matches it firmly. The size field is filled for only some rows; it gives once, few, many or a size class.

j_call: TRBJ2-7; v_call: TRBV7-6; d_call: TRBD1; clone_size: NA; cdr3_nt: TGTGCCAGCAGCCTGGACAGGGGGTTCTACGAGCAGTACTTC; cdr3_aa: CASSLDRGFYEQYF
j_call: TRBJ2-1; v_call: TRBV11-2; d_call: NA; clone_size: once; cdr3_nt: TGTGCCAGCAGCAGATTAGGCGGCGGGGACTACAATGAGCAGTTCTTC; cdr3_aa: CASSRLGGGDYNEQFF
j_call: TRBJ2-1; v_call: TRBV15; d_call: NA; clone_size: NA; cdr3_nt: TGTGCCACCAGGGGAGGTTTTTCGGGTCCCTACAATGAGCAGTTCTTC; cdr3_aa: CATRGGFSGPYNEQFF
j_call: TRBJ2-1; v_call: TRBV5-1; d_call: TRBD2; clone_size: once; cdr3_nt: TGCGCCAGCAGCACGACGGGGAGGGATACGGGCAATGAGCAGTTCTTC; cdr3_aa: CASSTTGRDTGNEQFF
j_call: TRBJ1-1; v_call: TRBV19; d_call: NA; clone_size: NA; cdr3_nt: TGTGCCAGTAGTCCGAATCTTAGGAACACTGAAGCTTTCTTT; cdr3_aa: CASSPNLRNTEAFF
j_call: TRBJ1-2; v_call: TRBV7-9; d_call: TRBD1; clone_size: few; cdr3_nt: TGTGCCAGCAGCAGTGACAGGGGGCATGGCTACACCTTC; cdr3_aa: CASSSDRGHGYTF
j_call: TRBJ2-5; v_call: TRBV6-5; d_call: NA; clone_size: NA; cdr3_nt: TGTGCCAGCAGCCCGGGGGGCTTAGAGACCCAGTACTTC; cdr3_aa: CASSPGGLETQYF
j_call: TRBJ2-7; v_call: TRBV19; d_call: TRBD1; clone_size: NA; cdr3_nt: TGTGCCAGTAGTCCTGGACAGGGGGCTAGCGAGCAGTACTTC; cdr3_aa: CASSPGQGASEQYF
j_call: TRBJ2-7; v_call: TRBV6-1; d_call: TRBD1; clone_size: NA; cdr3_nt: TGTGCCAGCAAGGGACAGGGGGTCGCCTACGAGCAGTACTTC; cdr3_aa: CASKGQGVAYEQYF
j_call: TRBJ2-7; v_call: TRBV5-4; d_call: TRBD1; clone_size: NA; cdr3_nt: TGTGCCAGCAGCTTGGACGCGACAGGGGGAGCCGAGCAGTACTTC; cdr3_aa: CASSLDATGGAEQYF
j_call: TRBJ2-7; v_call: TRBV6-4; d_call: NA; clone_size: few; cdr3_nt: TGTGCCAGCAGTCCGGACAGAACCTCCTACGAGCAGTACTTC; cdr3_aa: CASSPDRTSYEQYF
j_call: TRBJ2-7; v_call: TRBV5-1; d_call: NA; clone_size: NA; cdr3_nt: TGCGCCAGCAGCTTGGGATTAAATGGAGCGGGCCGGTACGAGCAGTACTTC; cdr3_aa: CASSLGLNGAGRYEQYF
j_call: TRBJ1-2; v_call: TRBV7-9; d_call: NA; clone_size: NA; cdr3_nt: TGTGCCAGCAGCTTACAGGAACTTAACTATGGCTACACCTTC; cdr3_aa: CASSLQELNYGYTF
j_call: TRBJ2-7; v_call: TRBV18; d_call: TRBD1; clone_size: NA; cdr3_nt: TGTGCCAGCTCACCTTCCCCGGGACAGGGCACCTACGAGCAGTACTTC; cdr3_aa: CASSPSPGQGTYEQYF
j_call: TRBJ2-7; v_call: TRBV7-9; d_call: NA; clone_size: NA; cdr3_nt: TGTTCCAGCAGTTGGGGGGACAGAATCCACTACGAGCAGTACTTC; cdr3_aa: CSSSWGDRIHYEQYF
j_call: TRBJ2-7; v_call: TRBV10-3; d_call: TRBD1; clone_size: NA; cdr3_nt: TGTGCCATCAGTGAACCGGGACAGGGGCAGTACGAGCAGTACTTC; cdr3_aa: CAISEPGQGQYEQYF
j_call: TRBJ2-2; v_call: TRBV7-6; d_call: TRBD2; clone_size: NA; cdr3_nt: TGTGCCAGCAGCCTTGGGCCCCGCGGCGGGGGCGGGGAGCTGTTTTTT; cdr3_aa: CASSLGPRGGGGELFF
j_call: TRBJ2-7; v_call: TRBV2; d_call: TRBD2; clone_size: NA; cdr3_nt: TGTGCCAGCAGACTAGCGGGAGGATCCTACGAGCAGTACTTC; cdr3_aa: CASRLAGGSYEQYF
j_call: TRBJ1-2; v_call: TRBV10-1; d_call: NA; clone_size: few; cdr3_nt: TGCGCCAGCAGTGAGCGGCAGGATCCGTATGGCTACACCTTC; cdr3_aa: CASSERQDPYGYTF
j_call: TRBJ2-5; v_call: TRBV5-1; d_call: NA; clone_size: NA; cdr3_nt: TGCGCCAGCAGCGGAAGCGGTTCGGATGAGACCCAGTACTTC; cdr3_aa: CASSGSGSDETQYF
j_call: TRBJ2-6; v_call: TRBV4-3; d_call: TRBD1; clone_size: NA; cdr3_nt: TGCGCCAGCAGCCACGAGACAGGGAGTGGGGCCAACGTCCTGACTTTC; cdr3_aa: CASSHETGSGANVLTF
j_call: TRBJ2-5; v_call: TRBV7-2; d_call: TRBD1; clone_size: NA; cdr3_nt: TGTGCCAGCAGCCGGCGGACAGGGCTTGGGGAGGAGACCCAGTACTTC; cdr3_aa: CASSRRTGLGEETQYF
j_call: TRBJ2-1; v_call: TRBV7-9; d_call: TRBD1; clone_size: NA; cdr3_nt: TGTGCCAGCAGCTGGCCTTCGGACAGGCCCTCCTACAATGAGCAGTTCTTC; cdr3_aa: CASSWPSDRPSYNEQFF
j_call: TRBJ1-2; v_call: TRBV27; d_call: NA; clone_size: NA; cdr3_nt: TGTGCCAGCAGTCGTTACCTGACAGAGAACTATGGCTACACCTTC; cdr3_aa: CASSRYLTENYGYTF
j_call: TRBJ1-4; v_call: TRBV7-8; d_call: NA; clone_size: NA; cdr3_nt: TGTGCCAGCAGCTTAGTCCGTATAGCAACTAATGAAAAACTGTTTTTT; cdr3_aa: CASSLVRIATNEKLFF
j_call: TRBJ2-5; v_call: TRBV4-2; d_call: TRBD2; clone_size: NA; cdr3_nt: TGTGCCAGCAGCCAAGCTCGCGGGAGCTTGGAAGAGACCCAGTACTTC; cdr3_aa: CASSQARGSLEETQYF
j_call: TRBJ2-3; v_call: TRBV7-6; d_call: TRBD2; clone_size: NA; cdr3_nt: TGTGCCAGCAGCCAAATAGCGGGAGGGGGGAGAGATACGCAGTATTTT; cdr3_aa: CASSQIAGGGRDTQYF
j_call: TRBJ1-5; v_call: TRBV28; d_call: NA; clone_size: once; cdr3_nt: TGTGCCAGCAGAAACGGACTGTATAGCAATCAGCCCCAGCATTTT; cdr3_aa: CASRNGLYSNQPQHF
j_call: TRBJ1-5; v_call: TRBV10-1; d_call: NA; clone_size: NA; cdr3_nt: TGCGCCCGCAACTCAAATCAGCCCCAGCATTTT; cdr3_aa: CARNSNQPQHF
j_call: TRBJ2-5; v_call: TRBV15; d_call: TRBD2; clone_size: NA; cdr3_nt: TGTGCCACCAGCAGAGTTAGCGGGAGTTTACAAGAGACCCAGTACTTC; cdr3_aa: CATSRVSGSLQETQYF
j_call: TRBJ2-5; v_call: TRBV23-1; d_call: NA; clone_size: NA; cdr3_nt: TGCGCCAGCAGTGAAGCAGGGACCCAGTACTTC; cdr3_aa: CASSEAGTQYF
j_call: TRBJ1-2; v_call: TRBV6-1; d_call: TRBD1; clone_size: NA; cdr3_nt: TGTGCCAGCAGGGGGGGCAGGGGGGCTGAAGGCTACACCTTC; cdr3_aa: CASRGGRGAEGYTF
j_call: TRBJ1-5; v_call: TRBV12-5; d_call: TRBD1; clone_size: NA; cdr3_nt: TGTGCTAGTGGCTCCAGGGGGGATCAGCCCCAGCATTTT; cdr3_aa: CASGSRGDQPQHF
j_call: TRBJ2-2; v_call: TRBV10-3; d_call: TRBD2; clone_size: NA; cdr3_nt: TGTGCCATCAGTGAGTCCTTAGCGGGAGGTCGAACCGGGGAGCTGTTTTTT; cdr3_aa: CAISESLAGGRTGELFF
j_call: TRBJ2-2; v_call: TRBV19; d_call: TRBD2; clone_size: NA; cdr3_nt: TGTGCCAGTAGTACGGGGGGGGTTAGGGCCGGGGAGCTGTTTTTT; cdr3_aa: CASSTGGVRAGELFF
j_call: TRBJ1-3; v_call: TRBV6-1; d_call: NA; clone_size: NA; cdr3_nt: TGTGCCAGCAGTGAAGCGGGCTTTTCCGGAAACACCATATATTTT; cdr3_aa: CASSEAGFSGNTIYF
j_call: TRBJ2-3; v_call: TRBV5-1; d_call: NA; clone_size: NA; cdr3_nt: TGCGCCAGCAGCTTGGTTGGGGGGGGCGCGAAAGATACGCAGTATTTT; cdr3_aa: CASSLVGGGAKDTQYF
j_call: TRBJ2-2; v_call: TRBV6-6; d_call: TRBD2; clone_size: NA; cdr3_nt: TGTGCCAGCAGTTACCCACTAGCGGGAATCACCGGGGAGCTGTTTTTT; cdr3_aa: CASSYPLAGITGELFF
j_call: TRBJ2-1; v_call: TRBV5-1; d_call: TRBD2; clone_size: NA; cdr3_nt: TGCGCCAGCAGCTTGAACTGGGGCGGGGGGGCCTATGAGCAGTTCTTC; cdr3_aa: CASSLNWGGGAYEQFF
j_call: TRBJ2-1; v_call: TRBV27; d_call: TRBD1; clone_size: once; cdr3_nt: TGTGCCAGCAGTTGGGACAGGGGGGACTACAATGAGCAGTTCTTC; cdr3_aa: CASSWDRGDYNEQFF
j_call: TRBJ1-1; v_call: TRBV29-1; d_call: NA; clone_size: NA; cdr3_nt: TGCAGCGTTGATACCTCGGGGGTCGGGACTGAAGCTTTCTTT; cdr3_aa: CSVDTSGVGTEAFF
j_call: TRBJ2-2; v_call: TRBV5-6; d_call: TRBD1; clone_size: NA; cdr3_nt: TGTGCCAGCAGCTTGGAAGGGACAGTTTCCCGCCGGGAGCTGTTTTTT; cdr3_aa: CASSLEGTVSRRELFF
j_call: TRBJ2-4; v_call: TRBV28; d_call: TRBD1; clone_size: NA; cdr3_nt: TGTGCCAGCAGTGCGGGACAGGAAAACATTCAGTACTTC; cdr3_aa: CASSAGQENIQYF
j_call: TRBJ2-7; v_call: TRBV5-6; d_call: TRBD1; clone_size: once; cdr3_nt: TGTGCCAGCAGCTGGGACAGGGGCACCTACGAGCAGTACTTC; cdr3_aa: CASSWDRGTYEQYF
j_call: TRBJ2-3; v_call: TRBV10-3; d_call: TRBD2; clone_size: NA; cdr3_nt: TGTGCCATCAGTGAGTCGGCTAGCGGGGGGGTGTCGCAGTATTTT; cdr3_aa: CAISESASGGVSQYF
j_call: TRBJ2-1; v_call: TRBV28; d_call: TRBD2; clone_size: NA; cdr3_nt: TGTGCCAGCAGTGGCCCGAGCGGGGGGGCCTATAGTGAGCAGTTCTTC; cdr3_aa: CASSGPSGGAYSEQFF
j_call: TRBJ1-2; v_call: TRBV29-1; d_call: TRBD1; clone_size: NA; cdr3_nt: TGCAGCGTTGGCTCTCTTAGTGACGACAGGGTAAAATACGGCTACACCTTC; cdr3_aa: CSVGSLSDDRVKYGYTF
j_call: TRBJ2-5; v_call: TRBV5-8; d_call: NA; clone_size: NA; cdr3_nt: TGTGCCAGCAGCTGGAGCGGGGAGACCCAGTACTTC; cdr3_aa: CASSWSGETQYF
j_call: TRBJ1-1; v_call: TRBV7-9; d_call: NA; clone_size: NA; cdr3_nt: TGTGCCAGCAGCTCCCCGGTGGGGCAGAACACTGAAGCTTTCTTT; cdr3_aa: CASSSPVGQNTEAFF
j_call: TRBJ2-2; v_call: TRBV19; d_call: TRBD1; clone_size: few; cdr3_nt: TGTGCCAGTAGTGTCAGGGGGCGCGGGGAGCTGTTTTTT; cdr3_aa: CASSVRGRGELFF
j_call: TRBJ2-5; v_call: TRBV7-2; d_call: TRBD2; clone_size: few; cdr3_nt: TGTGCCAGCAAGGGGAGGGCCGGTGAGACCCAGTACTTC; cdr3_aa: CASKGRAGETQYF
j_call: TRBJ1-4; v_call: TRBV27; d_call: TRBD1; clone_size: NA; cdr3_nt: TGTGCCAGCAGGGACAGGACTAATGAAAAACTGTTTTTT; cdr3_aa: CASRDRTNEKLFF
j_call: TRBJ2-1; v_call: TRBV9; d_call: TRBD2; clone_size: NA; cdr3_nt: TGTGCCAGCAGCGGTGGAGTTAGCGGGGGGACCTACAATGAGCAGTTCTTC; cdr3_aa: CASSGGVSGGTYNEQFF